These 21 T cell receptor beta chains share one sample of origin, sequenced in a study of CD8 T cells in ankylosing spondylitis (TCRdb year 2017). What the study reported, not specific to this receptor: Blood from ankylosing spondylitis patients appeared to be characterized by a TCR beta motif made up of fewer than ten highly homologous amino acid variants.

These receptors lack a known antigen. The method behind the library was 5' RACE. For sequencing, an Illumina HiSeq 2500 was employed. Using fastp trimming at Q25 and MiXCR clonotype assembly, TCRdb reanalyzed the public sequencing data and kept in-frame beta chains. Each CDR3 protein appears once, grouped with its most common genes and DNA. For this sample there are fewer than 650,000 distinct CDR3 sequences; approximately 11% appear just once. 6.8% of the sample goes to the ten largest clones. The source material was blood, either unsorted or a sorted T cell fraction (not recorded which). These receptor sequences come from a male donor with ankylosing spondylitis.

The CDR3 DNA follows: TGTGCCAGCAGCCCCTCGAGGGGGACTAGCTACCCTGCCCCCGGGGAGCTGTTTTTT. Encoded protein: CASSPSRGTSYPAPGELFF. The chain has TRBV11-1 and TRBJ2-2; 9 bases are shared with TRBD2. Germline V gene data show CDR1 as SGHAT and CDR2 as FQDESV (reference sequence). The V gene end was trimmed by 5 bases and the J gene end by 6 bases; junction bases not matched to a gene: 19. CDR3 length equals 19 residues.

This clonotype has ten or more counts. The rearrangement uses TRBV5-1 and TRBJ2-5; D remains unclear. The V and J ends lost 0 bases and 1 base respectively, with 10 bases between them. Per germline, CDR1 SGHRS and CDR2 YFSETQ. This CDR3 is 15 amino acids long. This chain's CDR3 is CASSLDRAGQETQYF. CDR3 sequence (DNA): TGCGCCAGCAGCTTGGATCGGGCAGGCCAAGAGACCCAGTACTTC.

This clonotype was seen only a few times. The chain recombines TRBV15 with TRBJ1-1; tentative D call: TRBD1 (6 bases). This CDR3 has 16 residues. Germline-derived CDR1 and CDR2 are LNHNV and YYDKDF (reference sequence). Trimming took 2 bases from V and 6 from J, leaving 19 bases between them. CDR3 region: CATSRSEYRVKAEAFF. The CDR3 DNA reads TGTGCCACCAGCAGAAGTGAATACAGGGTGAAGGCTGAAGCTTTCTTT.

This clonotype was detected many times. The chain is built from TRBV14 and TRBJ2-2; TRBD2 matches at 8 bases. CDR3 length: 21 amino acids. Germline V gene sequence: CDR1 SGHDN, CDR2 FVKESK. V dropped 4 bases and J dropped 4; count of bases not matched to a gene: 23. The CDR3 coding sequence is TGTGCCAGCAGCCGGAGGGCGGGCGTCACCCGGTGGAGCGGGAGCACCGGGGAGCTGTTTTTT. It translates to CASSRRAGVTRWSGSTGELFF.

The chain carries TRBV5-1 and TRBJ1-6, with unresolved D. CDR1 and CDR2 (germline): SGHRS, YFSETQ. V was shortened by 4 bases and J by 7 bases, with 12 bases between the two germline ends. This CDR3 is built from 14 residues. The CDR3 protein is CASSPGPENSPLHF. CDR3 nucleotides: TGCGCCAGCAGCCCAGGTCCAGAAAATTCACCCCTCCACTTT.

This clonotype was found a few times. The rearrangement joins TRBV5-1 to TRBJ2-5, with 8 bases matching TRBD2. Germline V gives CDR1 SGHRS, CDR2 YFSETQ. With V trimmed by 2 bases and J by 5 bases, 5 bases remained unmatched. This CDR3 has 14 amino acids. The chain's CDR3 is CASSFFREGETQYF. CDR3 coding DNA: TGCGCCAGCAGCTTCTTCCGGGAGGGGGAGACCCAGTACTTC.

This clonotype was seen many times. This chain joins TRBV12-3 or TRBV12-4 and TRBJ1-5; TRBD1 might be the D (5 bases). This CDR3 is built from 14 residues. V dropped 3 bases and J dropped 0 bases, with 6 bases sitting between them. The CDR3 protein is CASSFGGSNQPQHF. The DNA of the CDR3 is TGTGCCAGCAGTTTTGGGGGTAGCAATCAGCCCCAGCATTTT.

The sample holds a few counts of this clonotype. The V call is TRBV20-1, the J call TRBJ2-3; TRBD1 agrees at 9 bases. This CDR3 region has 15 residues. The germline CDR1 and CDR2 sequences are DFQATT and SNEGSKA (reference sequence). J lost 4 bases, V lost 5 bases, and 10 bases had no gene match. The CDR3 DNA reads TGCAGTGCTCCACGGGGAGACAGGGGGGCAGATACGCAGTATTTT. Translated: CSAPRGDRGADTQYF.

The genes are TRBV6-1 and TRBJ1-1; tentative D call: TRBD1 (6 bases). V lost 5 bases to trimming and J lost 4 bases, with 17 bases between them. The V gene's germline CDR1 is MNHNS and CDR2 SASEGT. There are 15 residues in the CDR3. CDR3 residues: CASSLRQVLFTEAFF. CDR3 nucleotides: TGTGCCAGCAGTCTCCGACAGGTTTTGTTCACTGAAGCTTTCTTT.

The rearrangement uses TRBV11-2 and TRBJ2-7; the D is unclear. V lost 2 bases and J lost 1, with 12 bases in between. In germline, CDR1 is SGHAT, CDR2 FQNNGV. The CDR3 spans 15 residues. The CDR3 coding sequence is TGTGCCAGCAGCTTAAATTTTGAAGGTTCCTACGAGCAGTACTTC. Translation gives CASSLNFEGSYEQYF.

This clonotype has a handful of counts. This chain joins TRBV5-1 and TRBJ2-1; 11 bases map to TRBD2. This CDR3 is built from 19 residues. V was pared by 1 base and J by 0 bases, with 9 bases of the junction left unmatched. Germline loops: CDR1 SGHRS, CDR2 YFSETQ. CDR3 DNA: TGCGCCAGCAGCTTGAGACTAGCGGGATCTAGGAGCTCCTACAATGAGCAGTTCTTC. Protein: CASSLRLAGSRSSYNEQFF.

Only a few counts were recorded for this clonotype. This chain joins TRBV4-2 and TRBJ2-3; D remains unclear. V lost 4 bases and J lost 3, with 11 bases in between. CDR1 is LGHNA, CDR2 YNFKEQ, per germline. The CDR3 has 14 residues. As DNA, the CDR3 is TGTGCCAGCAGCCGCCGTCCAGAAACAGATACGCAGTATTTT. Amino acids: CASSRRPETDTQYF.

The chain couples TRBV6-1 to TRBJ1-5; D ambiguous. The V gene lost 4 bases and the J gene lost 9 bases, with 13 bases spanning the gap. The CDR3 is 13 amino acids. CDR1 is MNHNS and CDR2 is SASEGT in the germline V gene. The CDR3 reads CASSVSTELPQHF. CDR3 nucleotides: TGTGCCAGCAGTGTTTCCACGGAGTTGCCCCAGCATTTT.

The chain uses TRBV5-5 and TRBJ2-1; maybe TRBD2 (6 bases). CDR1 is SGHKS and CDR2 is YYEKEE in the germline V gene (reference sequence). The CDR3 has 16 residues. Trimming took off 1 base at V and 0 bases at J, with 11 bases between the two ends. The CDR3 DNA sequence: TGTGCCAGCAGCTTGAGCGGGCTGGGCTCCTACAATGAGCAGTTCTTC. Its translation: CASSLSGLGSYNEQFF.

The V gene is TRBV12-3 or TRBV12-4, the J gene TRBJ1-2; 9 bases fit TRBD1. Trimming took 4 bases from V and 7 from J; bases not matched to a gene: 10. The CDR3 has 15 amino acids. CDR3 protein: CASSYRDREIVGYTF. The CDR3 region has the DNA TGTGCCAGCAGTTACCGGGACAGGGAAATTGTTGGCTACACCTTC.

V and J are TRBV15 and TRBJ2-3; 15 bases line up with TRBD2. Germline CDR1 reads LNHNV; CDR2 reads YYDKDF (reference sequence). The V gene end was trimmed by 5 bases and the J gene end by 4 bases; junction bases not matched to a gene: 10. The length of the CDR3 is 18 residues. CDR3 amino acids: CATSLAWTSGREADTQYF. The CDR3 DNA is TGTGCCACCAGCCTTGCTTGGACTAGCGGGAGGGAGGCAGATACGCAGTATTTT. Filled out from reference TRBV15 and TRBJ2-3, the complete variable domain reads DAMVIQNPRYQVTQFGKPVTLSCSQTLNHNVMYWYQQKSSQAPKLLFHYYDKDFNNEADTPDNFQSRRPNTSFCFLDIRSPGLGDTAMYLCATSLAWTSGREADTQYFGPGTRLTVL.

This rearrangement joins TRBV20-1 to TRBJ2-5; D not certain. Trimming took off 1 base at V and 5 bases at J, with 11 bases between the two ends. The CDR3 length is 13 residues. CDR1 is DFQATT and CDR2 is SNEGSKA in the germline V gene (reference sequence). In DNA, the CDR3 is TGCAGTGCTAGAGCCGGTGGGGTGGAGACCCAGTACTTC. Its protein is CSARAGGVETQYF.

This CDR3 is CASSRDRGLNSPLHF. CDR3 nucleotides: TGTGCCAGCAGTCGGGACAGGGGGCTTAATTCACCCCTCCACTTT. The J gene is TRBJ1-6, the V gene TRBV2; 12 bases map to TRBD1. This CDR3 region has 15 residues. The germline V gene has CDR1 SNHLY and CDR2 FYNNEI. V shed 5 bases and J 6 bases; nucleotides not matched to a gene: 2. The complete variable domain, with remaining parts taken from reference TRBV2 and TRBJ1-6, reads EPEVTQTPSHQVTQMGQEVILRCVPISNHLYFYWYRQILGQKVEFLVSFYNNEISEKSEIFDDQFSVERPDGSNFTLKIRSTKLEDSAMYFCASSRDRGLNSPLHFGNGTRLTVT.

The chain is built from TRBV29-1 and TRBJ2-1, with 8 bases lining up with TRBD1. Losses at the gene ends were 7 bases for V and 6 bases for J; bases not matched to a gene: 8. The CDR3 extends over 13 amino acids. CDR1 is SQVTM and CDR2 is ANQGSEA in the germline V gene. The CDR3, as DNA: TGCAGCGGTGACAGGGGTGGAGGCAATGAGCAGTTCTTC. Its protein product is CSGDRGGGNEQFF.

This clonotype occurred many times. This sequence joins TRBV5-1 and TRBJ1-2; D is ambiguous. Trimming stripped 0 bases from V and 0 bases from J, with 6 bases between. Germline CDR1 SGHRS, CDR2 YFSETQ. This CDR3 region has 14 residues. The CDR3 is CASSLGTTNYGYTF. The CDR3 nucleotides are TGCGCCAGCAGCTTGGGGACTACTAACTATGGCTACACCTTC.

The sample holds many counts of this clonotype. This chain connects TRBV7-7 to TRBJ2-6; D is possibly TRBD2 (5 bases). V dropped 1 base and J dropped 0 bases, with 10 bases sitting between them. The CDR3 has 17 amino acids. CDR1 and CDR2 from the germline V gene are SSHAT and FNYEAQ (reference sequence). Here the CDR3 DNA reads TGTGCCAGCAGCTTAGGGACTGGACGCTCTGGGGCCAACGTCCTGACTTTC. Its protein product is CASSLGTGRSGANVLTF.